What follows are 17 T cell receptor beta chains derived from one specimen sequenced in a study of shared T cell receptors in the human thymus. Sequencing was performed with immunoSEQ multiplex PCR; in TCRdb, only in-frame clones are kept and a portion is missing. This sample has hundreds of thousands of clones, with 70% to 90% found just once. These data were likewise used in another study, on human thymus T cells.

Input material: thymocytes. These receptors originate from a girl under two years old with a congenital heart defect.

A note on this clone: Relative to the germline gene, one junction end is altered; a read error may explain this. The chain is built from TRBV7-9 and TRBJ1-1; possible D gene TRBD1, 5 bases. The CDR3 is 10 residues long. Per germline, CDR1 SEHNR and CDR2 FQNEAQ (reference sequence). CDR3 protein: CASSTLPRDF. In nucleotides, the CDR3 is TGTGCCAGCAGCACCCTGCCCAGGGACTTT.

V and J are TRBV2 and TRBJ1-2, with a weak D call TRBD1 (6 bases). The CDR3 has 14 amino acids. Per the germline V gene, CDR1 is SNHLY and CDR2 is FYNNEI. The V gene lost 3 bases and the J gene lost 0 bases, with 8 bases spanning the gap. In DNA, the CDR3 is TGTGCCAGCAGTGATCGGACAGCTAACTATGGCTACACCTTC. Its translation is CASSDRTANYGYTF.

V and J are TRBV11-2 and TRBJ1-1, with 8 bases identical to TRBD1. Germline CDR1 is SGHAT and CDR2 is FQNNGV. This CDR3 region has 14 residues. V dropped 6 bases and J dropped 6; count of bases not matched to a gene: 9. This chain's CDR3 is CASRPDRGASEAFF. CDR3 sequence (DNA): TGTGCCAGCAGGCCCGACAGGGGCGCTTCTGAAGCTTTCTTT.

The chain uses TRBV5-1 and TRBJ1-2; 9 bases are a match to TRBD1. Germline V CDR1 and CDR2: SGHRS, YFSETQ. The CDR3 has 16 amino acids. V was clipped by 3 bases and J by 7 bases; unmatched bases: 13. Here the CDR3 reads CASSYFTGQGVSGYTF. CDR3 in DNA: TGCGCCAGCAGCTACTTCACGGGACAGGGTGTGAGTGGCTACACCTTC.

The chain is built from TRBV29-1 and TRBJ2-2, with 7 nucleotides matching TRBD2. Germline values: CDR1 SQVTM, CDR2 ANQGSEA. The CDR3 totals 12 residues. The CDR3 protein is CKVGGGSGELFF. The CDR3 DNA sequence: TGCAAGGTCGGGGGAGGGTCGGGGGAGCTGTTTTTT.

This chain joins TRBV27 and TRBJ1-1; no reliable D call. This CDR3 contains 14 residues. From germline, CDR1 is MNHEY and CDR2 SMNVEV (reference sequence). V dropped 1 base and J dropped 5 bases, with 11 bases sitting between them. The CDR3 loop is CASSLWSGSTEAFF. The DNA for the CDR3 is TGTGCCAGCAGTTTATGGTCCGGGTCGACTGAAGCTTTCTTT.

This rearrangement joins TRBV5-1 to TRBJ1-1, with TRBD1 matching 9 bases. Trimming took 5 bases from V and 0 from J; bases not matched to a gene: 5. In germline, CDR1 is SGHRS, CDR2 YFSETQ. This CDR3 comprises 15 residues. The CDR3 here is CASREGQGLNTEAFF. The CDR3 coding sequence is TGCGCCAGCAGGGAGGGACAGGGTCTGAACACTGAAGCTTTCTTT.

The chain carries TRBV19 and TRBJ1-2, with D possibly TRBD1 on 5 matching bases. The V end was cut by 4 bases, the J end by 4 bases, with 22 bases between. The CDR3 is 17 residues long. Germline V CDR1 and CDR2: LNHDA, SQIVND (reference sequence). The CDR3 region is CASSTRPLPSRAYGYTF. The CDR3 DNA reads TGTGCCAGTAGTACCCGTCCCCTCCCGTCCAGGGCCTATGGCTACACCTTC.

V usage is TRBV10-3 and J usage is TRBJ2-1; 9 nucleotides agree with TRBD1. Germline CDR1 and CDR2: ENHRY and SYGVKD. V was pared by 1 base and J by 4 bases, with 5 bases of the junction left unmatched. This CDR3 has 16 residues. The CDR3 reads CAISEWLTGGYNEQFF. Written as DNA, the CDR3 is TGTGCCATCAGTGAGTGGCTGACAGGGGGGTACAATGAGCAGTTCTTC.

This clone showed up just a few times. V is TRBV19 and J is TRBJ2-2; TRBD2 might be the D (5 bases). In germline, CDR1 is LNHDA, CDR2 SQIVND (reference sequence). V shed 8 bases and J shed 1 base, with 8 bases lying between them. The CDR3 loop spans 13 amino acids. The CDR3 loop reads CASGRQNTGELFF. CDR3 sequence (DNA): TGTGCCAGTGGGAGACAGAACACCGGGGAGCTGTTTTTT.

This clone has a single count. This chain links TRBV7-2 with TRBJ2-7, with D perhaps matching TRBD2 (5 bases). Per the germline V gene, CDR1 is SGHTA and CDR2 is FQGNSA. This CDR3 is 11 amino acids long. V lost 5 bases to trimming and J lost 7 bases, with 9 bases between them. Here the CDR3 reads CASSQRREQYF. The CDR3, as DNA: TGTGCCAGCAGCCAAAGGAGGGAGCAGTACTTC.

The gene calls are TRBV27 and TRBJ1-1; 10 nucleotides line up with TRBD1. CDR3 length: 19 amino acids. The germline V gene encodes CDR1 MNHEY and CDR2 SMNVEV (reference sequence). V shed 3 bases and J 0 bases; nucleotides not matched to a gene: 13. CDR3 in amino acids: CASSLPLRQGAQVNTEAFF. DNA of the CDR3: TGTGCCAGCAGTTTGCCCCTGAGACAGGGGGCGCAGGTGAACACTGAAGCTTTCTTT.

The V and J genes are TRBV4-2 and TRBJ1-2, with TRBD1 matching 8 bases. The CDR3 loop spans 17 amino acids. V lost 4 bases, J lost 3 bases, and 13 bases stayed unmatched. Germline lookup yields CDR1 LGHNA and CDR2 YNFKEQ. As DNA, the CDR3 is TGTGCCAGCAGCCGGCCGGAAAGCGGACAGGGTGACTATGGCTACACCTTC. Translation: CASSRPESGQGDYGYTF.

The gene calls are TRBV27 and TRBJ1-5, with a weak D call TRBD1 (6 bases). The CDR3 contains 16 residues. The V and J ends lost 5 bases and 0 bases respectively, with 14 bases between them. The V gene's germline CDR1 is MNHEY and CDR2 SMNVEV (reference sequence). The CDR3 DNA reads TGTGCCAGCAGTACACGGGACAAAAATAGCAATCAGCCCCAGCATTTT. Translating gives CASSTRDKNSNQPQHF.

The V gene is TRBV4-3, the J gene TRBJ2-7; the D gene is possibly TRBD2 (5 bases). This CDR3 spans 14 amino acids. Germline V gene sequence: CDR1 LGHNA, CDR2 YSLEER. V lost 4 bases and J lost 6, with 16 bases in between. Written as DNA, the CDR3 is TGCGCCAGCAGCCTCACACGGTTGGAGGTCGAGCAGTACTTC. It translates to CASSLTRLEVEQYF.

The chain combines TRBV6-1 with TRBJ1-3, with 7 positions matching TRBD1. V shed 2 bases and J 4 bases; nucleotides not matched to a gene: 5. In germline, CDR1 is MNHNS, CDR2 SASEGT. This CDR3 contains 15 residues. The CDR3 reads CASSEPGQTGNTIYF. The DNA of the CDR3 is TGTGCCAGCAGTGAACCGGGACAGACAGGAAACACCATATATTTT.

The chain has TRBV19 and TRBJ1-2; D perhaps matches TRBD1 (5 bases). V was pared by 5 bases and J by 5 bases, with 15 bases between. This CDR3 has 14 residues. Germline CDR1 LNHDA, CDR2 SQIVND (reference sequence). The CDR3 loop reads CASSYRGYGYGYTF. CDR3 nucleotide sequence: TGTGCCAGTAGTTACCGGGGGTATGGATATGGCTACACCTTC.